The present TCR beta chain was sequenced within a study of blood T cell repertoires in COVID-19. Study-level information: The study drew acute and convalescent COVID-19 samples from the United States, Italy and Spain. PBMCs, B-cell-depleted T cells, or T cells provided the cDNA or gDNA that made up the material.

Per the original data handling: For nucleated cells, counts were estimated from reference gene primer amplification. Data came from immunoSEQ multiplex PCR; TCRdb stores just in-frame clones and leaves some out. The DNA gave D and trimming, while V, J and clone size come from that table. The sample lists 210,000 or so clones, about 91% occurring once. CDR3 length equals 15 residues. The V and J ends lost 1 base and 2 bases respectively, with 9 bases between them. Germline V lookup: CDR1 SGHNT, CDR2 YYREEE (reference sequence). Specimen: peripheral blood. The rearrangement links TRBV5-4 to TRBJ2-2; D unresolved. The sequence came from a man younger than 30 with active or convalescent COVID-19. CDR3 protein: CASSLSPSNTGELFF. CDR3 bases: TGTGCCAGCAGCTTGTCTCCCAGTAACACCGGGGAGCTGTTTTTT.